This T cell receptor beta chain stems from a study of OX40 agonist ivuxolimab in advanced cancers. Profiling relied on immunoSEQ multiplex PCR, and the TCRdb table lists in-frame clones only, not all of them. The sample lists about 77,000 clones, approximately 85% seen once, with under 2.5% in the top ten. Trimming stripped 6 bases from V and 0 bases from J, with 9 bases between. The CDR3 sequence is 15 residues long. Per the germline V gene, CDR1 is MNHEY and CDR2 is SVGAGI. Any history of autoimmune disease or systemic immunosuppression disqualified patients. V gene TRBV6-5 combines with J gene TRBJ1-6; D is unresolved. This TCR was sampled from an adult with an advanced solid tumor such as melanoma, head and neck, liver or kidney cancer. The input for sequencing was CD4+ or CD8+ T cells sorted from blood, taken in a trial of the OX40 agonist ivuxolimab. CDR3 protein: CASRVGSSYNSPLHF. CDR3 DNA sequence: TGTGCCAGCAGGGTCGGCAGCTCCTATAATTCACCCCTCCACTTT.